These 21 T cell receptor beta chains share one sample of origin, sequenced in a study of T cells in Graves' hyperthyroidism and ophthalmopathy. TCR beta CDR3 region amplification was performed from RNA transcripts. The HTBI set primed first-round TCR CDR3 RT-PCR. TCRdb itself ran the multiplex PCR reads through MiXCR, one entry per CDR3 protein. The sample has hundreds of thousands of distinct CDR3 sequences, 13% to 15% seen once; the top ten hold roughly an eighth. Sequencing was done on a sample of blood. Receptors were obtained from a woman between 45 and 60 years old with Graves' ophthalmopathy.

This clonotype was seen at least ten times. The V gene is TRBV12-3 or TRBV12-4, the J gene TRBJ1-2; D gene unclear. Trimming removed 5 bases at V and 2 bases at J, with 9 bases between. The CDR3 totals 13 residues. CDR3: CASSGTRNYGYTF. DNA of the CDR3: TGTGCCAGCAGTGGAACACGGAACTATGGCTACACCTTC.

The chain carries TRBV5-6 and TRBJ1-3, with D unclear. This CDR3 spans 16 amino acids. The germline V and J ends were trimmed by 0 bases and 4 bases, with 14 bases remaining between them. Looked up from germline, CDR1 is SGHDT and CDR2 is YYEEEE. CDR3 nucleotide sequence: TGTGCCAGCAGCTTGGTGGTAGGGAGGGTCGGAAACACCATATATTTT. It specifies CASSLVVGRVGNTIYF.

In its sample, this clonotype was seen many times. J is TRBJ2-3 and V is TRBV3-2; TRBD2 is the table's D call, not checked against the DNA. TRBV3-2 is given as a pseudogene. The CDR3 covers 16 residues. The CDR3 DNA sequence: TGTGCCAGCAGCCAAGTGGGAGATCTGAGCACAGATACGCAGTATTTT. Translating it yields CASSQVGDLSTDTQYF.

The chain joins TRBV4-2 to TRBJ1-1; D gene uncertain. Between the trimmed V and J ends, which lost 6 bases and 1 base, there was a span of 9 bases. CDR3 length: 13 residues. Germline values: CDR1 LGHNA, CDR2 YNFKEQ. The chain's CDR3 is CASRGSSNTEAFF. DNA of the CDR3: TGTGCCAGCAGGGGCAGCTCGAACACTGAAGCTTTCTTT.

This clonotype showed up many times. The chain recombines TRBV9 with TRBJ1-1; 8 bases are shared with TRBD1. The V gene's germline CDR1 is SGDLS and CDR2 YYNGEE. The J segment lost 3 bases and the V segment lost 5 bases, leaving 9 bases of the junction unmatched. There are 15 residues in the CDR3. DNA of the CDR3: TGTGCCAGCAGTGCGGCAGGGGGCGCGGACACTGAAGCTTTCTTT. Its protein product is CASSAAGGADTEAFF.

This clonotype showed up many times. The chain joins TRBV11-2 to TRBJ1-1; 9 bases line up with TRBD1. The V gene's germline CDR1 is SGHAT and CDR2 FQNNGV. This CDR3 spans 15 amino acids. The junction had 7 bases not matched to a gene; V was cut back by 8 bases and J by 0 bases. The CDR3 protein is CASLRGQGLNTEAFF. Here the CDR3 DNA reads TGTGCCAGCCTGAGGGGACAGGGTTTGAACACTGAAGCTTTCTTT. Looking up the rest from reference TRBV11-2 and TRBJ1-1 gives the full variable domain: EAGVAQSPRYKIIEKRQSVAFWCNPISGHATLYWYQQILGQGPKLLIQFQNNGVVDDSQLPKDRFSAERLKGVDSTLKIQPAKLEDSAVYLCASLRGQGLNTEAFFGQGTRLTVV.

The chain uses TRBV20-1 and TRBJ2-7, with D unresolved. This CDR3 has 13 residues. CDR1 and CDR2 from the germline V gene are DFQATT and SNEGSKA (reference sequence). V shed 8 bases and J shed 3 bases, with 17 bases lying between them. Written as DNA, the CDR3 is TGCAGTTATCCTAGTAGGACCAACTACGAGCAGTACTTC. Its translation: CSYPSRTNYEQYF.

The V call is TRBV15, the J call TRBJ2-3; TRBD2 matches 13 bases. The germline V gene has CDR1 LNHNV and CDR2 YYDKDF (reference sequence). This CDR3 contains 19 residues. V was clipped by 0 bases and J by 4 bases; unmatched bases: 10. CDR3 amino acids: CATSRELTGTSGTADTQYF. As DNA, the CDR3 is TGTGCCACCAGCAGAGAGTTAACCGGGACTAGCGGGACTGCAGATACGCAGTATTTT.

In its sample, this clonotype was seen a few times. The rearrangement uses TRBV29-1 and TRBJ2-1; 9 nucleotides agree with TRBD2. The CDR3 sequence is 14 residues long. V lost 4 bases, J lost 2 bases, and 3 bases stayed unmatched. Per the germline V gene, CDR1 is SQVTM and CDR2 is ANQGSEA. CDR3 in DNA: TGCAGCGTTGGGGCTAGCGGGACCTACAATGAGCAGTTCTTC. As protein: CSVGASGTYNEQFF.

This clonotype has just a few counts. The chain employs TRBV5-1 and TRBJ2-3; 10 bases agree with TRBD2. Trimming cost V 1 base and J 4 bases; bases outside gene matches: 9. Germline lookup yields CDR1 SGHRS and CDR2 YFSETQ. The CDR3 is made up of 17 amino acids. CDR3 DNA sequence: TGCGCCAGCAGCTTGTCTCGGCTAGCGGGAGACGCAGATACGCAGTATTTT. Protein: CASSLSRLAGDADTQYF.

This clonotype was seen a handful of times. It is likely a read error, because the conserved phenylalanine at the end of the CDR3 is missing. The gene calls are TRBV27 and TRBJ1-1, with 7 bases that match TRBD1. Germline CDR1 is MNHEY and CDR2 is SMNVEV (reference sequence). The CDR3 loop spans 15 amino acids. The trim removed 0 bases at V and 5 bases at J, leaving 6 bases unmatched. CDR3 DNA sequence: TGTGCCAGCAGTTTATCCAACACAGGGGCTACTGAAGCTTTCCTT. It is translated as CASSLSNTGATEAFL.

This clonotype has at least ten counts. This chain uses TRBV12-3 or TRBV12-4 with TRBJ2-7, with TRBD2 as a possible D gene (6 bases). The CDR3 sequence is 17 residues long. Trimming took off 1 base at V and 1 base at J, with 17 bases between the two ends. CDR3 amino acids: CASSLGSRWGGSYEQYF. Here the CDR3 DNA reads TGTGCCAGCAGTTTAGGATCGAGGTGGGGAGGTTCCTACGAGCAGTACTTC.

V usage is TRBV29-1 and J usage is TRBJ2-4; 13 nucleotides agree with TRBD2. Germline values: CDR1 SQVTM, CDR2 ANQGSEA. V shed 5 bases, J shed 0 bases, and the junction held 1 base outside the gene matches. This CDR3 has 15 residues. CDR3 sequence: CSVWTSGGAKNIQYF. In nucleotides, the CDR3 is TGCAGCGTTTGGACTAGCGGGGGAGCCAAAAACATTCAGTACTTC.

This clonotype has at least ten counts. This chain uses TRBV5-1 with TRBJ2-2; D unclear. Germline CDR1 reads SGHRS; CDR2 reads YFSETQ. This CDR3 region has 14 residues. V gave up 0 bases and J gave up 4 bases, with 7 bases separating them. The DNA of the CDR3 is TGCGCCAGCAGCTTGGAGTCAGCCACCGGGGAGCTGTTTTTT. Translated, it gives CASSLESATGELFF.

This clonotype was counted only a few times. CDR3 sequence (DNA): TGTGCCTGGTCGGCGGGAGTGGGCGAGTGGGACAATGAGCAGTTCTTC. This codes for CAWSAGVGEWDNEQFF. V usage is TRBV30 and J usage is TRBJ2-1, with TRBD2 matching 7 bases. The CDR3 is made up of 16 amino acids. V shed 5 bases, J shed 5 bases, and the junction held 15 bases outside the gene matches. Germline CDR1 GTSNPN, CDR2 SVGIG (reference sequence).

The chain recombines TRBV25-1 with TRBJ1-6; D possibly corresponds to TRBD1 (6 bases). The CDR3 spans 15 residues. The germline CDR1 and CDR2 sequences are MGHDK and SYGVNS. Trimming shortened V by 1 base and J by 10 bases, and 14 bases separated the two germline ends. The CDR3 bases are TGTGCCAGCAGTGAATCGAGACCCAGGGGATCACCCCTCCACTTT. Its protein is CASSESRPRGSPLHF.

This sequence joins TRBV7-2 and TRBJ1-1; D is unclear. Germline-derived CDR1 and CDR2 are SGHTA and FQGNSA. V lost 3 bases to trimming and J lost 3 bases, with 17 bases between them. The CDR3 totals 16 residues. CDR3 nucleotide sequence: TGTGCCAGCAGCTTCTTCGCCGGGAAAGACGACACTGAAGCTTTCTTT. Protein product: CASSFFAGKDDTEAFF.

The sample holds many counts of this clonotype. V usage is TRBV20-1 and J usage is TRBJ2-1, with 7 bases lining up with TRBD2. There are 14 residues in the CDR3. The V gene's germline CDR1 is DFQATT and CDR2 SNEGSKA (reference sequence). The J segment lost 6 bases and the V segment lost 1 base, leaving 6 bases of the junction unmatched. This chain's CDR3 is CSARGAGRSNEQFF. In DNA form, the CDR3 reads TGCAGTGCTAGAGGAGCGGGACGGTCCAATGAGCAGTTCTTC.

This clonotype was picked up many times. The chain has TRBV7-2 and TRBJ1-3; no clear D gene. With 5 bases removed from V and 1 base from J, the gap between germline ends came to 6 bases. The CDR3 consists of 13 residues. Germline-derived CDR1 and CDR2 are SGHTA and FQGNSA. The CDR3 DNA reads TGTGCCAGCAGCCTCGAATCTGGAAACACCATATATTTT. Translation: CASSLESGNTIYF.

This clonotype was counted only a few times. CDR3 in amino acids: CASSHSARTARNTGELFF. For the CDR3, the DNA is TGCGCCAGCAGCCACTCAGCCCGGACCGCAAGGAACACCGGGGAGCTGTTTTTT. The genes are TRBV4-1 and TRBJ2-2; D is ambiguous. The CDR3 loop spans 18 amino acids. The germline CDR1 and CDR2 sequences are MGHRA and YSYEKL. Trimming cost V 3 bases and J 1 base, with 18 bases left between them.

This clonotype was picked up many times. This chain links TRBV12-3 or TRBV12-4 with TRBJ1-5; 10 bases are a match to TRBD1. The CDR3 is 15 residues long. J was trimmed by 4 bases and V by 5 bases; bases with no gene match: 5. The CDR3 DNA is TGTGCCAGCAGTATCGACAGGGGGCGGAATCAGCCCCAGCATTTT. Its translation: CASSIDRGRNQPQHF.